These 5 T cell receptor beta chains came from one sample sequenced in a study of blood T cell repertoires in COVID-19. Measured with immunoSEQ multiplex PCR; TCRdb has only the in-frame clones, and not every one. The repertoire holds around 160,000 clones, about 86% seen once, with roughly 8.2% in the top ten. Input material: peripheral blood. Source of these receptors: a man aged 60 to 69 with acute or convalescent COVID-19.

The chain links TRBV5-1 to TRBJ1-1; perhaps TRBD1 as D (6 bases). Trimming removed 0 bases at V and 7 bases at J, with 13 bases between. The germline gives CDR1 SGHRS, CDR2 YFSETQ. The CDR3 contains 14 residues. The CDR3 region is CASSLVPGVGEAFF. The CDR3 region has the DNA TGCGCCAGCAGCTTGGTTCCAGGGGTGGGTGAAGCTTTCTTT.

This rearrangement joins TRBV7-3 to TRBJ2-1; 9 bases are shared with TRBD1. This CDR3 has 16 residues. The V segment lost 3 bases and the J segment 9 bases; nucleotides outside the gene matches: 12. The germline gives CDR1 SGHTA, CDR2 FQGTGA. As DNA, the CDR3 is TGTGCCAGCAGCTTGTACCCGACAGGGGGAAGCGGTGAGCAGTTCTTC. Amino acid sequence: CASSLYPTGGSGEQFF.

This chain joins TRBV11-2 and TRBJ2-1, with 11 positions matching TRBD2. The germline V gene has CDR1 SGHAT and CDR2 FQNNGV. The CDR3 consists of 18 residues. V shed 1 base, J shed 0 bases, and the junction held 5 bases outside the gene matches. The chain's CDR3 is CASSLASSGRGSYNEQFF. As DNA, the CDR3 is TGTGCCAGCAGCTTAGCCAGTAGCGGGAGGGGCTCCTACAATGAGCAGTTCTTC.

This clone has just one count. J is TRBJ2-5 and V is TRBV9; weak D call: TRBD2 (6 bases). Trimming shortened V by 3 bases and J by 2 bases, and 8 bases separated the two germline ends. Germline V gene sequence: CDR1 SGDLS, CDR2 YYNGEE. CDR3 length equals 13 residues. CDR3 protein: CASSAGLQETQYF. CDR3 DNA: TGTGCCAGCAGCGCGGGACTTCAAGAGACCCAGTACTTC. The complete variable domain, with remaining parts taken from reference TRBV9 and TRBJ2-5, reads DSGVTQTPKHLITATGQRVTLRCSPRSGDLSVYWYQQSLDQGLQFLIQYYNGEERAKGNILERFSAQQFPDLHSELNLSSLELGDSALYFCASSAGLQETQYFGPGTRLLVL.

J is TRBJ1-1 and V is TRBV7-2, with unresolved D. Per the germline V gene, CDR1 is SGHTA and CDR2 is FQGNSA. The CDR3 length is 13 residues. Trimming took 5 bases from V and 0 from J, leaving 7 bases between them. The CDR3 DNA is TGTGCCAGCAGCGTAACGGTGAACACTGAAGCTTTCTTT. It yields the protein CASSVTVNTEAFF.